This T cell receptor beta chain emerged from a study of CD8 T cells in Susac syndrome. TCR beta was sequenced from blood CD8+ and CD4+ T cells. The controls were healthy donors who were matched for age and sex. FACS enriched CD8+ TEMRA cells, while bulk CD8+ and CD4+ were negatively isolated. Reverse transcription of 0.5 to 1 ug RNA was performed with random hexamers. Coverage of TCR beta CDR3 amplification by immunoSEQ multiplex PCR extended to 54 Vbeta and 13 Jbeta. TCRdb re-called the immunoSEQ multiplex PCR reads through MiXCR, storing one row per CDR3 protein. This sample yields around 46,000 distinct CDR3 sequences, of which about 92% are seen a single time; roughly 0.4% belongs to the top ten. The CDR3 loop spans 18 amino acids. Germline V gene sequence: CDR1 SEHNR, CDR2 FQNEAQ (reference sequence). The V gene end was trimmed by 7 bases and the J gene end by 0 bases; junction bases not matched to a gene: 16.

The sequenced material came from CD8+ T cells from PBMCs. This sequence was found in a human donor in good health. V gene TRBV7-9 combines with J gene TRBJ1-1, with TRBD1 matching 8 bases. The CDR3 region is CASTPSRQGLGMNTEAFF. For the CDR3, the DNA is TGTGCCAGCACCCCTTCAAGACAGGGGCTAGGTATGAACACTGAAGCTTTCTTT. Variable domain in full (rest from reference TRBV7-9 and TRBJ1-1): DTGVSQNPRHKITKRGQNVTFRCDPISEHNRLYWYRQTLGQGPEFLTYFQNEAQLEKSRLLSDRFSAERPKGSFSTLEIQRTEQGDSAMYLCASTPSRQGLGMNTEAFFGQGTRLTVV.